Given below is one T cell receptor (beta chain) in context. Its antigen is still unknown. Sequencing used immunoSEQ multiplex PCR; TCRdb keeps in-frame clones, though not all of them. The table shows around 94,000 clones, with 85% occurring only once. The data are from a study of T cell responses to AZD1222 COVID-19 vaccine. General study points: At baseline, seropositivity was found in only six or seven AZD1222 recipients. Nearly half of spike-specific TCRs reportedly target variant regions that are unmutated in the B.1.351 and B.1.1.7 variants. It should be noted that donors were predominantly white British and more often female, and clonal diversity was possibly underestimated.

J was trimmed by 11 bases and V by 5 bases; bases with no gene match: 11. The CDR3 is made up of 12 amino acids. Germline lookup yields CDR1 GTSNPN and CDR2 SVGIG (reference sequence). The chain carries TRBV30 and TRBJ1-1; TRBD1 matches at 7 bases. This receptor was taken from an adult who received the AZD1222 COVID-19 vaccine. Sequencing was performed on peripheral blood, taken 28 days after the second AZD1222 dose. CDR3 nucleotides: TGTGCCTGGGGGACAGCCACAGGGCTGGCTTTCTTT. Its protein is CAWGTATGLAFF. Full variable domain (rest looked up from reference TRBV30 and TRBJ1-1): SQTIHQWPATLVQPVGSPLSLECTVEGTSNPNLYWYRQAAGRGLQLLFYSVGIGQISSEVPQNLSASRPQDRQFILSSKKLLLSDSGFYLCAWGTATGLAFFGQGTRLTVV.